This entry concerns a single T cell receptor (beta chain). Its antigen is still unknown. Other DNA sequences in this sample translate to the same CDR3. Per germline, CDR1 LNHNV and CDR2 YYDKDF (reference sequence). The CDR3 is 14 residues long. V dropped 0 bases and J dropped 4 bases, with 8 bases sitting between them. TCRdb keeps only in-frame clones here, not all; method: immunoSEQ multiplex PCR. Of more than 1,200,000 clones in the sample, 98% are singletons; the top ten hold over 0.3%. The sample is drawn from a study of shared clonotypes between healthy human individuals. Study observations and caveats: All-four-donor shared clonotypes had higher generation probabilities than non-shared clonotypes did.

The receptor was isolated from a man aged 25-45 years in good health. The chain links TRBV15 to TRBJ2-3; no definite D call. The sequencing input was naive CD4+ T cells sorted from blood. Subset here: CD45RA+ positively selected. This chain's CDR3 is CATSRDPGADTQYF. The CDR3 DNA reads TGTGCCACCAGCAGAGATCCAGGCGCAGATACGCAGTATTTT. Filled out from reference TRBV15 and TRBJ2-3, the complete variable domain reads DAMVIQNPRYQVTQFGKPVTLSCSQTLNHNVMYWYQQKSSQAPKLLFHYYDKDFNNEADTPDNFQSRRPNTSFCFLDIRSPGLGDTAMYLCATSRDPGADTQYFGPGTRLTVL.